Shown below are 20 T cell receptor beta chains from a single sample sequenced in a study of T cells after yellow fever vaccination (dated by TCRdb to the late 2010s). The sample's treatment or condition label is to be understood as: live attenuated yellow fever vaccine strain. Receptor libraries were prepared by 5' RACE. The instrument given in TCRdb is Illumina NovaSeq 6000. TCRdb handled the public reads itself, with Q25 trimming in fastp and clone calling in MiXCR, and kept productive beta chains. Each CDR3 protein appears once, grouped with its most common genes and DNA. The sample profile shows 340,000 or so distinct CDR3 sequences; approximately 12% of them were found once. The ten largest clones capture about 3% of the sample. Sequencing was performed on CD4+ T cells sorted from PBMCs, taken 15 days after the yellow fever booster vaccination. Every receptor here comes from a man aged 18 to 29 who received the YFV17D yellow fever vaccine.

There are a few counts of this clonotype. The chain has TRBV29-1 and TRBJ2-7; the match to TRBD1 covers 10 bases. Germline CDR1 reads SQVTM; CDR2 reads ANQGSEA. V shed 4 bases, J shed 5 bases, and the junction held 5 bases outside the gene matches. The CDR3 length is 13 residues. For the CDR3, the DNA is TGCAGCGTTGTAGGACAGGGGGGCGACGAGCAGTACTTC. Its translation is CSVVGQGGDEQYF.

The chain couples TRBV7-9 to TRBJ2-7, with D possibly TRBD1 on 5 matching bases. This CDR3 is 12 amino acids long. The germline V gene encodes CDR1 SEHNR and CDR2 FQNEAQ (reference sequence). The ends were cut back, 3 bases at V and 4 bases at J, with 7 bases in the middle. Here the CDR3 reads CASSFSGYEQYV. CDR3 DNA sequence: TGTGCCAGCAGCTTTTCAGGGTACGAGCAGTACGTC.

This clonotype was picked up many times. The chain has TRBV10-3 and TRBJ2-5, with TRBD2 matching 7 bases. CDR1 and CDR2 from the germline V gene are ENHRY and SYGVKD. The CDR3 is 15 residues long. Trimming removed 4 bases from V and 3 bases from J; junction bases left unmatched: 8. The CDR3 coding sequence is TGTGCCATCAGTGCCGCCGGGACTAAGAAAGAGACCCAGTACTTC. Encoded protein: CAISAAGTKKETQYF.

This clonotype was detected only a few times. The CDR3 here is CASSPLTRPGLSGNTIYF. The CDR3 nucleotides read TGTGCCAGCAGCCCATTGACCCGGCCGGGCCTCTCTGGAAACACCATATATTTT. J is TRBJ1-3 and V is TRBV14; D is unclear. The CDR3 runs 18 residues. The germline V gene has CDR1 SGHDN and CDR2 FVKESK. V was shortened by 4 bases and J by 0 bases, with 19 bases between the two germline ends.

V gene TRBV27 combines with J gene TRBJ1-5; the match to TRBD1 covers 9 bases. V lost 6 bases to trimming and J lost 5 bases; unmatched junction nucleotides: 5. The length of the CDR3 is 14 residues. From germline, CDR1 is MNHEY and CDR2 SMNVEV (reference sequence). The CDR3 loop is CASSRNRGHQPQHF. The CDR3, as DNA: TGTGCCAGCAGCCGAAACAGGGGGCATCAGCCCCAGCATTTT.

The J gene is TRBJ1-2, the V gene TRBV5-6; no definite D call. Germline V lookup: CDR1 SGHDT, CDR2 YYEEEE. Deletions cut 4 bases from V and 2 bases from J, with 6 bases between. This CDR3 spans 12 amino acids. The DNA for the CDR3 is TGTGCCAGCAGCAACGAGAACTATGGCTACACCTTC. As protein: CASSNENYGYTF.

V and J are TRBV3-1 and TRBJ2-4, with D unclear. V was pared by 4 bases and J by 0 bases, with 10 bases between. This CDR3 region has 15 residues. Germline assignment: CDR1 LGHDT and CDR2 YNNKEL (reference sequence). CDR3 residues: CASSPGLEAKNIQYF. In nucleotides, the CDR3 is TGTGCCAGCAGCCCTGGGTTGGAAGCCAAAAACATTCAGTACTTC. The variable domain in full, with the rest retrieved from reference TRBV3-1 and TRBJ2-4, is DTAVSQTPKYLVTQMGNDKSIKCEQNLGHDTMYWYKQDSKKFLKIMFSYNNKELIINETVPNRFSPKSPDKAHLNLHINSLELGDSAVYFCASSPGLEAKNIQYFGAGTRLSVL.

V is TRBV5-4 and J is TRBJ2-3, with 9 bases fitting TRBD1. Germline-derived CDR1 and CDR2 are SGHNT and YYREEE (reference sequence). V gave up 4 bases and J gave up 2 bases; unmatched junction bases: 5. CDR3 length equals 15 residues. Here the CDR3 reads CASSPYRGPTDTQYF. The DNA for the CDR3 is TGTGCCAGCAGCCCATACAGGGGGCCCACAGATACGCAGTATTTT.

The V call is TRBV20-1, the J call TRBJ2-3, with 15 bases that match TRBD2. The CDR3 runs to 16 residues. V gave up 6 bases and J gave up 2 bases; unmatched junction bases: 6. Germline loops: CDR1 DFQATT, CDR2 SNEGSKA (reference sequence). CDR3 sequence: CSAGTSGGTFTDTQYF. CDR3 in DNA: TGCAGTGCAGGGACTAGCGGGGGGACCTTCACAGATACGCAGTATTTT.

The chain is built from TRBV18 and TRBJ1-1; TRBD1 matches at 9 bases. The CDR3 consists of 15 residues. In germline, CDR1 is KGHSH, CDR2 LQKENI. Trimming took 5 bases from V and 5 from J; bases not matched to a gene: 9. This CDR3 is CASSLDRGYDTEAFF. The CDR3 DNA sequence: TGTGCCAGCTCATTGGACAGGGGTTATGATACTGAAGCTTTCTTT.

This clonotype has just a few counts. CDR3 sequence reads: CSAPSDIRRGNTIYF. The CDR3 nucleotides are TGCAGTGCCCCATCGGACATTCGAAGAGGAAACACCATATATTTT. The rearrangement uses TRBV20-1 and TRBJ1-3; D might be TRBD1 (5 bases). The V end was cut by 6 bases, the J end by 4 bases, with 19 bases between. In germline, CDR1 is DFQATT, CDR2 SNEGSKA (reference sequence). The CDR3 is made up of 15 amino acids.

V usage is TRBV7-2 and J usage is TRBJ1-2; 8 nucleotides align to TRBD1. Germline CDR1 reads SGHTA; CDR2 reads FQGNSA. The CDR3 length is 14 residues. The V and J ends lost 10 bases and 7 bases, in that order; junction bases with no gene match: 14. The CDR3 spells CATLGQAGVGGYTF. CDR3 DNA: TGTGCCACCTTGGGACAGGCAGGGGTAGGTGGCTACACCTTC.

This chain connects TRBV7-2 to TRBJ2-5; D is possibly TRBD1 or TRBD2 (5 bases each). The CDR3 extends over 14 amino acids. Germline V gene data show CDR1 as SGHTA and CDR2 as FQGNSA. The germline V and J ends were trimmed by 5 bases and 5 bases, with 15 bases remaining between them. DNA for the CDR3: TGTGCCAGCAGCCCGGGACCGTTTATTGAGACCCAGTACTTC. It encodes CASSPGPFIETQYF.

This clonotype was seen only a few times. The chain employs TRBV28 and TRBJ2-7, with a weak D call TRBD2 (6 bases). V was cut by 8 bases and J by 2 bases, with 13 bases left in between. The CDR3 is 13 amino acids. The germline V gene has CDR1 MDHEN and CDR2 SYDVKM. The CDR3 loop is CASVGRGTYEQYV. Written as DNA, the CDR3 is TGTGCCAGCGTCGGCCGGGGGACCTACGAGCAGTACGTC.

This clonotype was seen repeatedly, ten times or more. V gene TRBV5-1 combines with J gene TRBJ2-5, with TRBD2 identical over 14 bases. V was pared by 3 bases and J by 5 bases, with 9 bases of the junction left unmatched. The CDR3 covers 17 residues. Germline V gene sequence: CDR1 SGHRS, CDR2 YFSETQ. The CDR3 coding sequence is TGCGCCAGCAGCTGGACTAGCGGGGGGTCAGGAGGGGAGACCCAGTACTTC. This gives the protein CASSWTSGGSGGETQYF.

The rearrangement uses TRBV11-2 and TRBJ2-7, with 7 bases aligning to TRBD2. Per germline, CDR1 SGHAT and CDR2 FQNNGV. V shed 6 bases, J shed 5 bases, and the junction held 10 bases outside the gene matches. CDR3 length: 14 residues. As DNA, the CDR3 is TGTGCCAGCAGATCGGTGGGGGGGGTACACGAGCAGTACGTC. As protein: CASRSVGGVHEQYV.

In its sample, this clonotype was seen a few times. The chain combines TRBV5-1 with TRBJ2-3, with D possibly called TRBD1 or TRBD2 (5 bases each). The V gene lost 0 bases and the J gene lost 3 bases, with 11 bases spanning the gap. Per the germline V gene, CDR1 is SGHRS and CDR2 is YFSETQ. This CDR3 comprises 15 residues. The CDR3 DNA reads TGCGCCAGCAGCTTGGCCGGGGCAAAAACAGATACGCAGTATTTT. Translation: CASSLAGAKTDTQYF.

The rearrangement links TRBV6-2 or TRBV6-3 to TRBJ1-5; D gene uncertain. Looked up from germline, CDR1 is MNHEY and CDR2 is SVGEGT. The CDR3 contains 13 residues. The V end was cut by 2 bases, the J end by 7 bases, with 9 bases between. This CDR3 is CASSYGQTQPQHF. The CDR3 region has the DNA TGTGCCAGCAGTTACGGTCAGACACAGCCCCAGCATTTT.

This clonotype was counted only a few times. The CDR3 nucleotides read TGTGCCAGCAGAACCCGGACTAGCGGGGGGGCTGAGAATGAGCAGTTCTTC. This encodes CASRTRTSGGAENEQFF. The rearrangement joins TRBV6-1 to TRBJ2-1; 15 nucleotides align to TRBD2. Germline CDR1 is MNHNS and CDR2 is SASEGT. The CDR3 length is 17 residues. Trimming cost V 6 bases and J 7 bases; bases outside gene matches: 10.

Here the CDR3 DNA reads TGCGCCAGCAGCGACGGACAGACCTACAATGAGCAGTTCTTC. It is translated as CASSDGQTYNEQFF. The chain couples TRBV5-1 to TRBJ2-1, with a weak D call TRBD1 (6 bases). Germline values: CDR1 SGHRS, CDR2 YFSETQ. The CDR3 totals 14 residues. V dropped 4 bases and J dropped 2 bases, with 10 bases sitting between them.